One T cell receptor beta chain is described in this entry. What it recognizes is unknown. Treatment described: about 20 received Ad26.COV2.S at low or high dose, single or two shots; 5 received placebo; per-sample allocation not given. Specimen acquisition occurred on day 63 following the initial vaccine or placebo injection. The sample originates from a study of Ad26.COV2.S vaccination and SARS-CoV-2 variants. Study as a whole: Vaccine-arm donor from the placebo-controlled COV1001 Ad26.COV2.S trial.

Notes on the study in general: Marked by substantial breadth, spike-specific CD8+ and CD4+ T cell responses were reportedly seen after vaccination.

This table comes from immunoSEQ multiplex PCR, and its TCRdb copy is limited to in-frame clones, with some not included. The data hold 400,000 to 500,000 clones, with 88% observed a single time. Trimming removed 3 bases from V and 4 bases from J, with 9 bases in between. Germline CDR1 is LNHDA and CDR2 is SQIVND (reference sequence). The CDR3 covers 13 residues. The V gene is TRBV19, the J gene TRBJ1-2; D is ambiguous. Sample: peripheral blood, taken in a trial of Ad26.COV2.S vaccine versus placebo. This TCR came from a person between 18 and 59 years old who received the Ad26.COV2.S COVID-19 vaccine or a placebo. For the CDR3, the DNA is TGTGCCAGTAGTATTGGGGAGGGCTATGGCTACACCTTC. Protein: CASSIGEGYGYTF. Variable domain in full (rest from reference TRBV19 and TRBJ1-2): DGGITQSPKYLFRKEGQNVTLSCEQNLNHDAMYWYRQDPGQGLRLIYYSQIVNDFQKGDIAEGYSVSREKKESFPLTVTSAQKNPTAFYLCASSIGEGYGYTFGSGTRLTVV.